The 8 T cell receptor beta chains given below trace back to one sample, sequenced in a study of CD8+ T cells in alopecia areata. The authors extracted RNA and reverse transcribed it into cDNA as the sequencing template. Sequencing used immunoSEQ multiplex PCR; TCRdb keeps in-frame clones, though not all of them. This sample includes more than 250,000 clones with no singletons; its ten biggest clones take up 1.2%. A sort of pooled cutaneous lymph node cells used CD4, CD8alpha, NKG2D, NKG2ACE and other stains. Material: CD4+ T cells sorted from a lymph node. All receptors come from a C3H/HeJ mouse with alopecia areata. As its MHC haplotype, the strain has H2-k.

On this clone: Mouse gene names apply. Read data end 4 residues before the CDR3 end; the end is taken from the germline J gene. The J gene is TRBJ2-5, the V gene TRBV14, with 8 nucleotides matching TRBD1. Germline loops: CDR1 SGHDT, CDR2 FRDEAV. The CDR3 runs to 13 residues. CDR3 loop: CASSPWDRDTQYF. The covered CDR3 bases are TGTGCCAGCAGTCCCTGGGACAGGGAC.

Many counts were recorded for this clone. Gene names and germline refer to mouse. The read terminates 4 residues before the CDR3 end, so the remaining end is supplied by the germline J gene. The J gene is TRBJ1-1, the V gene TRBV17; 7 bases agree with TRBD1. The CDR3 sequence is 12 residues long. The germline CDR1 and CDR2 sequences are MNHDT and YYDKIL. The covered CDR3 bases are TGTGCTAGCAGTTCCGGGACAGCA. It yields the protein CASSSGTA. Given in full, the CDR3 is CASSSGTAEVFF.

Points on this clone: Each gene name is a mouse one. Other DNA sequences in the same sample also yield this CDR3. This CDR3 is CASSQAGGNTGQLYF. The CDR3 bases that were read are TGTGCCAGCAGCCAAGCGGGGGGAAACACCGGG. The chain links TRBV5 to TRBJ2-2; D is possibly TRBD2 (6 bases). The read is 4 residues too short to cover the CDR3 end, so that end is filled in from the germline J gene. The germline V and J ends were trimmed by 1 base and 1 base, with 7 bases remaining between them. The length of the CDR3 is 15 residues. Germline V gives CDR1 LGHNA, CDR2 YNLKQL (reference sequence).

As concerns this clone: Gene names denote mouse genes. The read falls 4 residues short of the CDR3 end, and the missing part is taken from the germline J gene. Other DNA sequences in this sample translate to the same CDR3. The rearrangement uses TRBV13-2 and TRBJ1-2, with 9 bases lining up with TRBD1. In germline, CDR1 is NNHNN, CDR2 SYGAGS (reference sequence). This CDR3 is 13 amino acids long. After removal of 5 bases from V and 2 bases from J, the junction contained 1 base not matched to a gene. The CDR3 bases that were read are TGTGCCAGCGGGGACAGGGGTAACTCC. It translates to CASGDRGNS. Given in full, the CDR3 is CASGDRGNSDYTF.

Only a few counts were recorded for this clone. Here the gene names and germline are mouse. The read terminates 4 residues ahead of where the CDR3 ends, so the germline J gene completes it. J is TRBJ2-1 and V is TRBV13-1, with 8 bases aligning to TRBD1. The V gene end was trimmed by 6 bases and the J gene end by 1 base; junction bases not matched to a gene: 3. From germline, CDR1 is NSHNY and CDR2 SYGAGN. The CDR3 runs to 14 residues. The part of the CDR3 DNA that was read is TGTGCCAGCAAACAGGGGGGAAACTATGCT. Translated: CASKQGGNYA. From start to end, the CDR3 is CASKQGGNYAEQFF.

There are a few counts of this clone. Any gene name here is a mouse gene name. The CDR3 end falls 4 residues outside the read, so it is completed with the germline J gene. The rearrangement uses TRBV19 and TRBJ1-1, with D perhaps matching TRBD1 (6 bases). The CDR3 contains 13 residues. Germline assignment: CDR1 FNHDT and CDR2 SITEND (reference sequence). The sequenced part of the CDR3 DNA is TGTGCCAGCAGGACTGGGGGGGCGCGA. Translated: CASRTGGAR. The whole CDR3 sequence is CASRTGGAREVFF.

The table lists this clone with many counts. The germline and genes are mouse ones. With the read ending 4 residues before the CDR3 end, the germline J gene is used to fill in that end. The chain uses TRBV17 and TRBJ2-5, with D maybe TRBD1 (5 bases). From germline, CDR1 is MNHDT and CDR2 YYDKIL. The CDR3 is 14 amino acids. Partial CDR3 DNA: TGTGCTAGCAGTAGAGACTACAGGATGGAC. Translating gives CASSRDYRMD. The entire CDR3 protein reads CASSRDYRMDTQYF.

A few counts support this clone. All gene names here are mouse names. The read stops 4 residues short of the end of the CDR3; the missing end is completed from the germline J gene. The same CDR3 arises from other DNA sequences in this sample as well. This chain uses TRBV19 with TRBJ2-1; 8 nucleotides agree with TRBD2. This CDR3 is 15 amino acids long. V lost 2 bases to trimming and J lost 3 bases; unmatched junction nucleotides: 4. The V gene's germline CDR1 is FNHDT and CDR2 SITEND (reference sequence). The CDR3 bases that were read are TGTGCCAGCAGTATCCTGGACTGGGTCTATGCT. Residues: CASSILDWVYA. In full, the CDR3 is CASSILDWVYAEQFF.